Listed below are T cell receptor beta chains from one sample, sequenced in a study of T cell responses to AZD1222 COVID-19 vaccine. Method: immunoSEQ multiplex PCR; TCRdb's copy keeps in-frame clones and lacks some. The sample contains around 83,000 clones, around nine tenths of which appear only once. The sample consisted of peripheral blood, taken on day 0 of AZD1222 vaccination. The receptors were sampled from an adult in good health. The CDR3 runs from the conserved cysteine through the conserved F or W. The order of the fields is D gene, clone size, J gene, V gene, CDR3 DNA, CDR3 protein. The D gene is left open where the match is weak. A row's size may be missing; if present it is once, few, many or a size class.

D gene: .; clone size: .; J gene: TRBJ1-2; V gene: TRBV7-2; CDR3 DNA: TGTGCCAGCAGCTTAGAGGGTGCATTTGGCTACACCTTC; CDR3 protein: CASSLEGAFGYTF
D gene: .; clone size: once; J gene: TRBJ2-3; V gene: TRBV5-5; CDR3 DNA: TGTGCCAGCAGCGGCCGGCGGTCCTACACAGATACGCAGTATTTT; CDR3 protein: CASSGRRSYTDTQYF
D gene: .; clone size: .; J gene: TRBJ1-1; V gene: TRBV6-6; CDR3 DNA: TGTGCCAGCACCGCAGGGCTTATGAACACTGAAGCTTTCTTT; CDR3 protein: CASTAGLMNTEAFF
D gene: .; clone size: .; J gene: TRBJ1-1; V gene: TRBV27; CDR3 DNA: TGTGCCAGCAGTTCGCCTTCGCGGGCGACTGAAGCTTTCTTT; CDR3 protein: CASSSPSRATEAFF
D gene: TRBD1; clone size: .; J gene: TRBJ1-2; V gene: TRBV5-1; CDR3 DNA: TGCGCCAGCAGCCAGGGACAGGGCGCCTATGGCTACACCTTC; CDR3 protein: CASSQGQGAYGYTF
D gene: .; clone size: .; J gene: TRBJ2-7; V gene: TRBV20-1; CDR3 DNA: TGCAGTGCCAGCCAAGTTAGCGAGCAGTACTTC; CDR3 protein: CSASQVSEQYF
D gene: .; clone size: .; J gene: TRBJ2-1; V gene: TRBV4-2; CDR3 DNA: TGTGCCAGCAGCCAAGTCATAGGGAGTATATACAATGAGCAGTTCTTC; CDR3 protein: CASSQVIGSIYNEQFF
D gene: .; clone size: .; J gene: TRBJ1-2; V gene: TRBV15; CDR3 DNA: TGTGCCACCAGCAGAGGGGGGTTGGACGGGCACTATGGCTACACCTTC; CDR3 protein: CATSRGGLDGHYGYTF
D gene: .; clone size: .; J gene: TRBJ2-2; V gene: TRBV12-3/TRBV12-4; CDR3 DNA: TGTGCCAGCAGTTTTGAGGGAACCGGGGAGCTGTTTTTT; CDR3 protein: CASSFEGTGELFF
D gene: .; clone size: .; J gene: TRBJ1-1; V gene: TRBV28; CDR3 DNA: TGTGCCAGCAGACCCACGGGAGATTATCGAGCTTTCTTT; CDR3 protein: CASRPTGDYRAFF
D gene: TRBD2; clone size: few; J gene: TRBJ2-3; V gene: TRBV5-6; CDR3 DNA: TGTGCCAGCAGTGTCGGACTAGCGAGCACAGATACGCAGTATTTT; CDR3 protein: CASSVGLASTDTQYF
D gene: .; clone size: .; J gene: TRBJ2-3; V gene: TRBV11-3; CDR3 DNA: TGTGCCAGCAAGGGGAACACAGATACGCAGTATTTT; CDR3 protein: CASKGNTDTQYF
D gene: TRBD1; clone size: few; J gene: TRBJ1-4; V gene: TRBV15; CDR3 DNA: TGTGCCACTCTAAGGCCTGGGACAGGGGACGAAAAACTGTTTTTT; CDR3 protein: CATLRPGTGDEKLFF
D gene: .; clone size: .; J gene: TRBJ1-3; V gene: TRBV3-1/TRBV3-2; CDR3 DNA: TGTGCCAGCAGCCCCGACAGATTAGTAAACACCATATATTTT; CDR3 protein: CASSPDRLVNTIYF
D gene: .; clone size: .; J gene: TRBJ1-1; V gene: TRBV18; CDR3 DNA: TGTGCCAGCTCACCTCGGAACGGTGAAGCTTTCTTT; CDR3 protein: CASSPRNGEAFF
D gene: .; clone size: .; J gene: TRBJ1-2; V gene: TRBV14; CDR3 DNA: TGTGCCAGCAGCCAGGACCGAATGGGCTACACCTTC; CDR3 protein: CASSQDRMGYTF
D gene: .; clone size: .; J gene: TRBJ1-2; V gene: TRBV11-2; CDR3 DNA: TGTGCCAGCAGCATGGATGTTGGTGGCTACACCTTC; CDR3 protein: CASSMDVGGYTF
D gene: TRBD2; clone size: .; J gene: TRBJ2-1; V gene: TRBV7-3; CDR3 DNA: TGTGCCAGCAGCCCTACCTCGGCTAGCGGGTACTACAATGAGCAGTTCTTC; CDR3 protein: CASSPTSASGYYNEQFF
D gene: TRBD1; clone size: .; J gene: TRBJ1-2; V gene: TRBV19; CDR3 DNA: TGTGCCAGTAGTATAGCAGGGGGCGCCGGCTATGGCTACACCTTC; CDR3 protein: CASSIAGGAGYGYTF
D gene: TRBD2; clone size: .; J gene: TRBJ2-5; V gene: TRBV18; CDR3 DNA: TGTGCCAGCTCACCCCCTCCGGGAGGGACCCAGTACTTC; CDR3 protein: CASSPPPGGTQYF
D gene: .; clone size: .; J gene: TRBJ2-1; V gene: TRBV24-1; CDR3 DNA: TGTGCCACCAGTGATCCTAGCCCAGGCCACGATGAGCAGTTCTTC; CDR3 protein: CATSDPSPGHDEQFF
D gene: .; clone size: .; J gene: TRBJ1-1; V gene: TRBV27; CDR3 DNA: TGTGCCAGCAGCCCGTATGTCATGAACACTGAAGCTTTCTTT; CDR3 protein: CASSPYVMNTEAFF
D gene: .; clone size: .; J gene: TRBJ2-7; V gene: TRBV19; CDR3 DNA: TGTGCCAGTACCAAGCGATCAGGGGCCGCCTCCTACGAGCAGTACTTC; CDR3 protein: CASTKRSGAASYEQYF
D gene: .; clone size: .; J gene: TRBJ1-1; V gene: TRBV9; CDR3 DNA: TGTGCCAGCAGCCCCGGGACTTTGAACACTGAAGCTTTCTTT; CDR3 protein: CASSPGTLNTEAFF
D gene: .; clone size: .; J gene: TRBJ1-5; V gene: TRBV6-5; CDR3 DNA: TGTGCCAGCAGTTACTCGCGGGGAAGCAATCAGCCCCAGCATTTT; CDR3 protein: CASSYSRGSNQPQHF
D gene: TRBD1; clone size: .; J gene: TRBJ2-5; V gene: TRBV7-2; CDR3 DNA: TGTGCCAGCAGCTTTCAGGACAGGGTAGAGACCCAGTACTTC; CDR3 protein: CASSFQDRVETQYF
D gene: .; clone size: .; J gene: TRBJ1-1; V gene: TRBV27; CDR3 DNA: TGTGCCAGGAGGGATCTTCCTGAAGCTTTCTTT; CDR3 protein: CARRDLPEAFF
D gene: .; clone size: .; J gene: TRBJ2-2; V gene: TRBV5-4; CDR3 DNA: TGTGCCAGCAGCGCCCTAATGGGCGGCGGGGAGCTGTTTTTT; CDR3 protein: CASSALMGGGELFF
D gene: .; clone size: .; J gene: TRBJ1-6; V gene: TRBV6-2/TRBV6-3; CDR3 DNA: TGTGCCAGCAGTTTCGGGAACCATTCACCCCTCCACTTT; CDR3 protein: CASSFGNHSPLHF
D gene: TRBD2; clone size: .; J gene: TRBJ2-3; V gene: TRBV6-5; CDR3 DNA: TGTGCCAGCAGTTTTTATGCGGGGGGGCCGGAAACGCAGTATTTT; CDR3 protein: CASSFYAGGPETQYF
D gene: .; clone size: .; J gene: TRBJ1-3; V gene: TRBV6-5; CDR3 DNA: TGTGCCAGCACCCAAGGAGCCTCTGGAAACACCATATATTTT; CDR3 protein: CASTQGASGNTIYF
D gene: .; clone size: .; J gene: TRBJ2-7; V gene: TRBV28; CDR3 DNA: TGTGCCAGCAGTAGGGGGGTGTACGAGCAGTACTTC; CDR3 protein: CASSRGVYEQYF
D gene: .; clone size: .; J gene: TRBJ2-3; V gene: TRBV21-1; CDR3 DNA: TGTGCCAGCAGCAAAGGGGCCGCACAAGATACGCAGTATTTT; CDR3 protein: CASSKGAAQDTQYF
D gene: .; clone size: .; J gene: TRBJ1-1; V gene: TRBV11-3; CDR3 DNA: TGTGCCAGCAGCTTAGGCGCCGGTAACACTGAAGCTTTCTTT; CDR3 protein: CASSLGAGNTEAFF
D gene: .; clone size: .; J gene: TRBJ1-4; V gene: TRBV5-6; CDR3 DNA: TGTGCCAGCAGCTCCTCCTGGACTGCCGCAACTAATGAAAAACTGTTTTTT; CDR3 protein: CASSSSWTAATNEKLFF
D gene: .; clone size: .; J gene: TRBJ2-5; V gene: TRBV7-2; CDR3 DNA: TGTGCCAGCAGCTTCGGTCCCGGGACCTGGGGAAGAGAGACCCAGTACTTC; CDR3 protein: CASSFGPGTWGRETQYF
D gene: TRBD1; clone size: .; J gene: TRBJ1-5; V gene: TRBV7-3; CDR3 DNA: TGTGCCAGCTCCCTCTCAGGGGGGCAGCCCCAGCATTTT; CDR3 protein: CASSLSGGQPQHF
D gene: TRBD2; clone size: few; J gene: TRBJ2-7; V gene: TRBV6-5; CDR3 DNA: TGTGCCAGCAGTTACTCGGCGGGAGGAGTGGGTGAGCAGTACTTC; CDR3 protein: CASSYSAGGVGEQYF
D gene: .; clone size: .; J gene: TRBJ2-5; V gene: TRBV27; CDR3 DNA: TGTGCCAGCAGTTTAATGGGGGCGCAGGTCGGGACCCAGTACTTC; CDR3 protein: CASSLMGAQVGTQYF
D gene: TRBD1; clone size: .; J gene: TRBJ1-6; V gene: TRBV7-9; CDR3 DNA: TGTGCCAGCAGCCGCCCGGGACAGAATTCACCCCTCCACTTT; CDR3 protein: CASSRPGQNSPLHF
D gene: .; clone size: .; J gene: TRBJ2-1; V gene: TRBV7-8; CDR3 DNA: TGTGCCAGCAGCTTAAGCCGGACAGCCTACAATGAGCAGTTCTTC; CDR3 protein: CASSLSRTAYNEQFF
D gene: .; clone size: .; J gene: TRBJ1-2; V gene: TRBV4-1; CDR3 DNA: TGCGCCAGCAGCCACCTTCAAACCCCGGGGGACTATGGCTACACCTTC; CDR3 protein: CASSHLQTPGDYGYTF
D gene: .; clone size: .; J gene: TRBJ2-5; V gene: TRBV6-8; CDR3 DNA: TGTGCCAGCAGTGACCACCACAGGTGCGCGTACCAAGAGACCCAGTACTTC; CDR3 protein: CASSDHHRCAYQETQYF
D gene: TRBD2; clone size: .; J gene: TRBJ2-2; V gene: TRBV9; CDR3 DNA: TGTGCCAGCAGCGTACGCGGGGGGGACACCGGGGAGCTGTTTTTT; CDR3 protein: CASSVRGGDTGELFF
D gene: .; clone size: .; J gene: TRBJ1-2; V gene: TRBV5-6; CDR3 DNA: TGTGCCAGCAGTACACAGGGAGTCTATGGCTACACCTTC; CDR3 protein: CASSTQGVYGYTF
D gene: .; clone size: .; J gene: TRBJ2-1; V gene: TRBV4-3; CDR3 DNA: TGCGCCAGCAGCCAGGCCTCCCAGAGCTCCTACAATGAGCAGTTCTTC; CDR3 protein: CASSQASQSSYNEQFF
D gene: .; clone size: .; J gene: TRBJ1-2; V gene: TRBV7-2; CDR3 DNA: TGTGCCAGCAGCTCCATATGGGGCTACACCTTC; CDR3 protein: CASSSIWGYTF
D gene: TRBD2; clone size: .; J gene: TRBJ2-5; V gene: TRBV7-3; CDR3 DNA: TGTGCCAGCAGCTTAAGGGAACGGGGGGGCCTGGAGACCCAGTACTTC; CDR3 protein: CASSLRERGGLETQYF
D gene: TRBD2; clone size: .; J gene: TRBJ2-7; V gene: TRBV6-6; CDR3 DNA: TGTGCCAGCTCTAGCGGGAGAGGGAACGAGCAGTACTTC; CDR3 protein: CASSSGRGNEQYF
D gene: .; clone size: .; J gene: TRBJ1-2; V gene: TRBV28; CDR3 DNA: TGTGCCAGCGTCGCCTACCCTCGAGGCTACACCTTC; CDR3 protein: CASVAYPRGYTF
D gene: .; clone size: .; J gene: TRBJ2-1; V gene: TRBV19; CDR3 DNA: TGTGCCAGTAGTCAGGGACTGGCAAGTTGGAATGAGCAGTTCTTC; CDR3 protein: CASSQGLASWNEQFF
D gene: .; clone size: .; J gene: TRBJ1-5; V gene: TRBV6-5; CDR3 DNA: TGTGCCAGCTTCAGATCCCGGTCTGAGCCCCAGCATTTT; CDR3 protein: CASFRSRSEPQHF
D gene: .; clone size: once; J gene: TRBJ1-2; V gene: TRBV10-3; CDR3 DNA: TGTGCCACCAGAGGGACACTCGAAGGCTATGGCTACACCTTC; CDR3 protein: CATRGTLEGYGYTF
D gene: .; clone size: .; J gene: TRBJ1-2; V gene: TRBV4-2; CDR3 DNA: TGTGCCAGCAGCCAAGACAGAGACTATGGCTACACCTTC; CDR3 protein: CASSQDRDYGYTF
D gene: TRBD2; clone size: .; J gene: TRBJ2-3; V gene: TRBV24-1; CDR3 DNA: TGTGCCACCAGTGGGCCGGGGGGTAACACAGATACGCAGTATTTT; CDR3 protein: CATSGPGGNTDTQYF
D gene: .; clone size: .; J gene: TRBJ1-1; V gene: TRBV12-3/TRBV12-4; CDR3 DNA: TGTGCCAGCTCGCGAGGGTTCTTCACTGAAGCTTTCTTT; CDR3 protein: CASSRGFFTEAFF